The TCR beta chain described here comes from a study of blood T cell repertoires in COVID-19. Study details: Acute and convalescent COVID-19 samples came from the United States, Italy and Spain. The cDNA or gDNA used as material had been derived from T cells, B-cell-depleted T cells, or PBMCs.

This CDR3 has 16 amino acids. CDR1 is SGDLS, CDR2 YYNGEE, per germline. Trimming at V came to 0 bases and at J to 3 bases, leaving 6 bases not matched to a gene. Per the original data handling: Estimation of nucleated cell counts relied on the amplification of reference gene primers. Some clones are missing from TCRdb's copy, which holds only in-frame ones; the method was immunoSEQ multiplex PCR. That table is the source of V, J and clone size, and D and trimming were worked out from the DNA. The data show approximately 69,000 clones, 82% seen once. The V and J genes are TRBV9 and TRBJ2-7; 10 positions match TRBD2. The receptor comes from a woman older than 75 with acute or convalescent COVID-19. Sample: peripheral blood. This chain's CDR3 is CASSVARLAGDYEQYF. In nucleotides, the CDR3 is TGTGCCAGCAGCGTAGCTAGGCTAGCGGGAGACTACGAGCAGTACTTC.